The TCR beta chain under discussion was sequenced for a study of radiation and T cells in renal cell carcinoma. Sample time point: blood 4 weeks post-SBRT, at nephrectomy. Treatment in this sample: 15 Gy SBRT to primary tumor, nephrectomy 4 weeks later. Germline values: CDR1 MDHEN, CDR2 SYDVKM. CDR3 length: 13 residues. V was pared by 6 bases and J by 6 bases, with 12 bases between. The method was immunoSEQ multiplex PCR; TCRdb's version includes in-frame clones alone and lacks a portion of them. This repertoire shows just under 150,000 clones, 86% found once; its top ten account for around a sixth. The source of this sequence is a woman in her 50s with renal cell carcinoma. The rearrangement links TRBV28 to TRBJ1-5; D is possibly TRBD1 (5 bases). The sample consisted of blood, taken from a patient whose treatment included radiotherapy and nephrectomy. The CDR3 DNA reads as TGTGCCAGCAGCCGCGGGGGGGTTCAGCCCCAGCATTTT. It specifies CASSRGGVQPQHF.